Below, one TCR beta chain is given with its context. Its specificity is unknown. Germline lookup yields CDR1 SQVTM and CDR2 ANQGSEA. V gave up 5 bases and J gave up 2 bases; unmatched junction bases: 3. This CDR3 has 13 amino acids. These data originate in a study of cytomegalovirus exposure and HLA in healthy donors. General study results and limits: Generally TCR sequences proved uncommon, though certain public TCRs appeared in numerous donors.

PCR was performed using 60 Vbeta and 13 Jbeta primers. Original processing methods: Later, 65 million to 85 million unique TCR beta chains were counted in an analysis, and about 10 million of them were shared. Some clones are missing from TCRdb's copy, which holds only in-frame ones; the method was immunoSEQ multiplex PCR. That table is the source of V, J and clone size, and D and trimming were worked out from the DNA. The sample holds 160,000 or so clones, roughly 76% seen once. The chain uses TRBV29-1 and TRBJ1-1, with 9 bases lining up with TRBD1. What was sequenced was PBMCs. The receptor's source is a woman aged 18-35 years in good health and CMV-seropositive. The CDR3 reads CSVPGQGNTEAFF. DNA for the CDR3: TGCAGCGTTCCGGGACAGGGAAACACTGAAGCTTTCTTT.